Listed below are T cell receptor beta chains from one sample, sequenced in a study of CD8 T cells in ankylosing spondylitis. TCRdb ran MiXCR on the 5' RACE reads and lists one entry per CDR3 protein. This sample has 250,000 or so distinct CDR3 sequences, with 15% to 20% found just once. Sequenced input: blood, either unsorted or a sorted T cell fraction (not recorded which). These receptors all come from a male donor with ankylosing spondylitis or in good health (not recorded which). The CDR3 runs from the conserved cysteine through the conserved F or W. The order of the fields is V gene, D gene, J gene, clone size, CDR3 DNA, CDR3 protein. The D gene is left open where the match is weak. Only part of the rows carry a size: once, few, many, or a class if the clone is expanded.

v_call: TRBV4-3
d_call: TRBD2
j_call: TRBJ2-1
clone_size: many
cdr3_nt: TGCGCCAGCAGCCCCGGGACTAGCGGAATTGAGCAGTTCTTC
cdr3_aa: CASSPGTSGIEQFF

v_call: TRBV6-2/TRBV6-3
d_call: TRBD2
j_call: TRBJ2-4
clone_size: .
cdr3_nt: TGTGCCAGCAGTTACTGGTCTAGCGGGAGGGGAGCCAAAAACATTCAGTACTTC
cdr3_aa: CASSYWSSGRGAKNIQYF

v_call: TRBV27
d_call: .
j_call: TRBJ1-1
clone_size: few
cdr3_nt: TGTGCCAGCAGTTTCGCCGCCCGAACTGAAGCTTTCTTT
cdr3_aa: CASSFAARTEAFF

v_call: TRBV7-9
d_call: .
j_call: TRBJ2-7
clone_size: few
cdr3_nt: TGTGCCAGCAGCCCAATGAGGGAGCAGTACTTC
cdr3_aa: CASSPMREQYF

v_call: TRBV12-3/TRBV12-4
d_call: .
j_call: TRBJ1-1
clone_size: few
cdr3_nt: TGTGCCAGCAGTTTTTCCCCTGGCGAGGAAGCTTTCTTT
cdr3_aa: CASSFSPGEEAFF

v_call: TRBV11-2
d_call: .
j_call: TRBJ2-1
clone_size: few
cdr3_nt: TGTGCCAGCAGCTTAGTGGCAGGGGACAATGAGCAGTTCTTC
cdr3_aa: CASSLVAGDNEQFF

v_call: TRBV7-9
d_call: .
j_call: TRBJ1-1
clone_size: many
cdr3_nt: TGTGCCAGCAGCTTAGCGGATGGTGCCCCCTGGCTCTCTGAAGCTTTCTTT
cdr3_aa: CASSLADGAPWLSEAFF

v_call: TRBV19
d_call: .
j_call: TRBJ1-1
clone_size: .
cdr3_nt: TGTGCCAGTAGTATAGTGGGTGAAGCTTTCTTT
cdr3_aa: CASSIVGEAFF

v_call: TRBV4-1
d_call: .
j_call: TRBJ2-1
clone_size: .
cdr3_nt: TGCGCCAGCAGCCCCCATCTGGGGAAATTGGACAATGAGCAGTTCTTC
cdr3_aa: CASSPHLGKLDNEQFF

v_call: TRBV29-1
d_call: .
j_call: TRBJ2-1
clone_size: many
cdr3_nt: TGCAGCGGACATACCTACAATGAGCAGTTCTTC
cdr3_aa: CSGHTYNEQFF

v_call: TRBV7-6
d_call: .
j_call: TRBJ1-2
clone_size: many
cdr3_nt: TGTGCCAGCAGCTTAGGATATGGGAACTATGGCTACACCTTC
cdr3_aa: CASSLGYGNYGYTF

v_call: TRBV5-4
d_call: TRBD2
j_call: TRBJ2-7
clone_size: many
cdr3_nt: TGTGCCAGCAGCATTGGGACTAGCGGGCCCTCCTACGAGCAGTACTTC
cdr3_aa: CASSIGTSGPSYEQYF

v_call: TRBV11-2
d_call: .
j_call: TRBJ2-7
clone_size: few
cdr3_nt: TGTGCCAGCAGCTTAGTGGGCACGACCTACGAGCAGTACTTC
cdr3_aa: CASSLVGTTYEQYF

v_call: TRBV29-1
d_call: TRBD1
j_call: TRBJ2-3
clone_size: .
cdr3_nt: TGCAGCGTCTCAGGGGGCCGAATCCCAGATACGCAGTATTTT
cdr3_aa: CSVSGGRIPDTQYF

v_call: TRBV7-6
d_call: .
j_call: TRBJ2-7
clone_size: .
cdr3_nt: TGTGCCAGCAGCCCCTTAGAACTCTCCTACGAGCAGTACTTC
cdr3_aa: CASSPLELSYEQYF

v_call: TRBV7-2
d_call: .
j_call: TRBJ2-1
clone_size: .
cdr3_nt: TGTGCCAGCAGCTTTGGTAGCGCTGGCTACAATGAGCAGTTCTTC
cdr3_aa: CASSFGSAGYNEQFF

v_call: TRBV27
d_call: .
j_call: TRBJ2-7
clone_size: many
cdr3_nt: TGTGCCAGCCCGGGCCCGGAGCAACCATACGAGCAGTACTTC
cdr3_aa: CASPGPEQPYEQYF

v_call: TRBV2
d_call: .
j_call: TRBJ2-3
clone_size: .
cdr3_nt: TGTGCCAGCAGTGAAGACAGGGGCACAGATACGCAGTATTTT
cdr3_aa: CASSEDRGTDTQYF

v_call: TRBV10-3
d_call: TRBD1
j_call: TRBJ2-7
clone_size: few
cdr3_nt: TGTGCCATTGCTTCGGGACAGAACTACGAGCAGTACTTC
cdr3_aa: CAIASGQNYEQYF

v_call: TRBV5-5
d_call: TRBD2
j_call: TRBJ2-1
clone_size: many
cdr3_nt: TGTGCCAGCAGCTTGCGACTAGCAATGTCCGTGTATGAGCAGTTCTTC
cdr3_aa: CASSLRLAMSVYEQFF

v_call: TRBV27
d_call: TRBD1
j_call: TRBJ2-1
clone_size: few
cdr3_nt: TGTGCCAGCGGGATCGTGGGGACAGGGAATGAGCAGTTCTTC
cdr3_aa: CASGIVGTGNEQFF

v_call: TRBV27
d_call: .
j_call: TRBJ2-7
clone_size: few
cdr3_nt: TGTGCCAGCAGTTTAATATCTCTAGGGACCGTCCTGGGGCAGTACTTC
cdr3_aa: CASSLISLGTVLGQYF

v_call: TRBV4-3
d_call: TRBD2
j_call: TRBJ2-1
clone_size: .
cdr3_nt: TGCGCCAGCAGCCAAGATCAAGCGGGAGGGCCCAGAAATGAGCAGTTCTTC
cdr3_aa: CASSQDQAGGPRNEQFF

v_call: TRBV4-1
d_call: .
j_call: TRBJ1-1
clone_size: .
cdr3_nt: TGCGCCAGCAGCGGCACACGGGACACTGAAGCTTTCTTT
cdr3_aa: CASSGTRDTEAFF

v_call: TRBV5-1
d_call: TRBD1
j_call: TRBJ2-7
clone_size: few
cdr3_nt: TGCGCCAGCAGCCCGGACAGGGGCCCTTCCTACGAGCAGTACTTC
cdr3_aa: CASSPDRGPSYEQYF

v_call: TRBV4-3
d_call: .
j_call: TRBJ2-7
clone_size: .
cdr3_nt: TGCGCCAGCAGCCAAGATCGATCGGGGACAATGGGCGAGCAGTACTTC
cdr3_aa: CASSQDRSGTMGEQYF

v_call: TRBV6-5
d_call: .
j_call: TRBJ2-7
clone_size: .
cdr3_nt: TGTGCCAGCAGTCAAAATTACTACGAGCAGTACTTC
cdr3_aa: CASSQNYYEQYF

v_call: TRBV6-1
d_call: TRBD2
j_call: TRBJ2-5
clone_size: few
cdr3_nt: TGTGCCAGCAGTCCTCTCGCGGGAGAGGAGACCCAGTACTTC
cdr3_aa: CASSPLAGEETQYF

v_call: TRBV9
d_call: .
j_call: TRBJ2-3
clone_size: once
cdr3_nt: TGTGCCAGCAGCGATCCTAATTCTAGCACAGATACGCAGTATTTT
cdr3_aa: CASSDPNSSTDTQYF

v_call: TRBV7-9
d_call: TRBD2
j_call: TRBJ2-3
clone_size: .
cdr3_nt: TGTGCCAGCAGCTTGGGAGGGTCAGGCTACACAGATACGCAGTATTTT
cdr3_aa: CASSLGGSGYTDTQYF

v_call: TRBV20-1
d_call: TRBD2
j_call: TRBJ2-7
clone_size: many
cdr3_nt: TGCAGTGCTTCGATCGGGACTATGCCCCACCAGGGGTACTTC
cdr3_aa: CSASIGTMPHQGYF

v_call: TRBV12-3/TRBV12-4
d_call: .
j_call: TRBJ2-6
clone_size: many
cdr3_nt: TGTGCCAGCAGTCAGACTGGGGCCAACGTCCTGACTTTC
cdr3_aa: CASSQTGANVLTF

v_call: TRBV7-8
d_call: .
j_call: TRBJ2-7
clone_size: .
cdr3_nt: TGTGCCAGCAGCCCCCCCAATCTCGGGTACGAGCAGTACTTC
cdr3_aa: CASSPPNLGYEQYF

v_call: TRBV11-1
d_call: .
j_call: TRBJ2-7
clone_size: few
cdr3_nt: TGTGCCAGCAGCTTAGAGTACGGGGAAGTGGGCTACGAGCAGTACTTC
cdr3_aa: CASSLEYGEVGYEQYF

v_call: TRBV2
d_call: .
j_call: TRBJ2-1
clone_size: few
cdr3_nt: TGCGCCATCGGACGGGAGAATCGGAATGAGCAGTTCTTC
cdr3_aa: CAIGRENRNEQFF

v_call: TRBV14
d_call: TRBD1
j_call: TRBJ1-2
clone_size: .
cdr3_nt: TGTGCCAGCAGCCAAGGGGGGACAGGGGCCGACGGCTACACCTTC
cdr3_aa: CASSQGGTGADGYTF

v_call: TRBV12-3/TRBV12-4
d_call: .
j_call: TRBJ2-7
clone_size: few
cdr3_nt: TGTGCCAGCAGCCATCCGACAACCCCATACGAGCAGTACTTC
cdr3_aa: CASSHPTTPYEQYF

v_call: TRBV9
d_call: .
j_call: TRBJ2-1
clone_size: few
cdr3_nt: TGTGCCAGCAGCGTAGCTGGGCGACAGGGAGGGAACAATGAGCAGTTCTTC
cdr3_aa: CASSVAGRQGGNNEQFF

v_call: TRBV7-6
d_call: .
j_call: TRBJ2-3
clone_size: .
cdr3_nt: TGTGCCAGCAGCTTGGCGGGACATTTCACAGATACGCAGTATTTT
cdr3_aa: CASSLAGHFTDTQYF

v_call: TRBV5-6
d_call: .
j_call: TRBJ2-7
clone_size: once
cdr3_nt: TGTGCCAGCAGCTTGGGGCTAGGGGGCGAGCAGTACTTC
cdr3_aa: CASSLGLGGEQYF

v_call: TRBV29-1
d_call: .
j_call: TRBJ2-2
clone_size: few
cdr3_nt: TGCAGCGTTGGGGGACCCAAGAACACCGGGGAGCTGTTTTTT
cdr3_aa: CSVGGPKNTGELFF

v_call: TRBV7-9
d_call: TRBD1
j_call: TRBJ2-7
clone_size: .
cdr3_nt: TGTGCCAGCAGCTCGGGACAGGCGGACGAGCAGTACTTC
cdr3_aa: CASSSGQADEQYF